This T cell receptor (beta chain) came from a study of OX40 agonist ivuxolimab in advanced cancers. With respect to this clone: As yet, its antigen is unknown.

Sequencing was performed with immunoSEQ multiplex PCR; in TCRdb, only in-frame clones are kept and a portion is missing. The sample holds approximately 82,000 clones, approximately 82% seen once. Findings and limits, study-wide: There was clonal expansion of CD4+ and CD8+ blood T cells by week 6 at 0.1 to 3.0 mg/kg. Low normalized clonal expansion also occurred in some nonresponding patients. On average, a greater number of expanded clones characterised CD8+ T cells relative to CD4+.

Trimming removed 6 bases from V and 1 base from J, with 16 bases in between. The CDR3 totals 15 residues. Germline V lookup: CDR1 SGHRS, CDR2 YFSETQ. Sampled blood was obtained at baseline, cycle 4 day 1, and cycle 7 day 1. The chain links TRBV5-1 to TRBJ1-2; D unclear. This clonotype was obtained from an adult with an advanced solid tumor such as melanoma, head and neck, liver or kidney cancer. The material sequenced was CD4+ or CD8+ T cells sorted from blood, taken in a trial of the OX40 agonist ivuxolimab. CDR3 nucleotide sequence: TGCGCCAGCACCGGGAGGCCAGCCAATAACTATGGCTACACCTTC. It is translated as CASTGRPANNYGYTF.